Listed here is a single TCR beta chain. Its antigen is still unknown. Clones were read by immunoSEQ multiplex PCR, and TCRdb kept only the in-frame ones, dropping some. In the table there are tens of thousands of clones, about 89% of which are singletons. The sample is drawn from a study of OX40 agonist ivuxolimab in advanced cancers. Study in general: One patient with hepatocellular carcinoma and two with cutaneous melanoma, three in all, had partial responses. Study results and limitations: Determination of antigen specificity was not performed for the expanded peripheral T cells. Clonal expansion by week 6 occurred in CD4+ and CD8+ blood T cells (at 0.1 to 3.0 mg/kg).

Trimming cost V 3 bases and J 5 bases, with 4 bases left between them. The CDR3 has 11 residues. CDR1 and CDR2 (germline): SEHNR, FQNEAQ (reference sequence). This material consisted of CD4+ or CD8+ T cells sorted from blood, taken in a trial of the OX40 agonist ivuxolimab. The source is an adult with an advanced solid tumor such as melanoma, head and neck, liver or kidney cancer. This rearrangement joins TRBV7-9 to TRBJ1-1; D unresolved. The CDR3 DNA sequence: TGTGCCAGCAGCTTGGGGACTGAAGCTTTCTTT. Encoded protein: CASSLGTEAFF.